These T cell receptor beta chains were read from a single sample in a study of T-cell memory formation after mild COVID-19. One entry per CDR3 protein, called by TCRdb with MiXCR from the 5' RACE reads. Of about 540,000 distinct CDR3 sequences listed, roughly 22% were seen once; the top ten hold roughly an eighth. Sequencing was done on a sample of PBMCs or a T cell subset sorted from them (not recorded which). Receptor source: an adult woman who had mild COVID-19 (a few samples of this study predate the infection). Cell type and time point are not known. CDR3s include the opening cysteine and the closing phenylalanine or tryptophan. D genes are given only for firm matches. Size tells how often a clone was seen (once, few, many) or the class of an expanded clone, and some rows leave it out.

j_call | d_call | v_call | clone_size | cdr3_aa | cdr3_nt
TRBJ2-1 | . | TRBV24-1 | . | CATSIGSSYNEQFF | TGTGCCACCAGCATCGGAAGCTCCTACAATGAGCAGTTCTTC
TRBJ2-7 | . | TRBV25-1 | . | CASKTPWEQYF | TGTGCCAGCAAAACGCCTTGGGAGCAGTACTTC
TRBJ1-1 | . | TRBV7-8 | . | CASSLYEGGGTEAFF | TGTGCCAGCAGCTTATATGAGGGTGGGGGCACTGAAGCTTTCTTT
TRBJ1-2 | . | TRBV7-2 | . | CASSLSLPTGAYGYTF | TGTGCCAGCAGCTTATCTCTTCCCACAGGAGCCTATGGCTACACCTTC
TRBJ2-7 | . | TRBV20-1 | . | CSALHSLGTLTYEQYF | TGCAGTGCTCTTCACTCTCTCGGGACACTTACCTACGAGCAGTACTTC
TRBJ2-7 | . | TRBV12-3/TRBV12-4 | . | CASSFNIRGPYEQYF | TGTGCCAGCAGTTTTAATATAAGAGGACCTTACGAGCAGTACTTC
TRBJ2-7 | . | TRBV21-1 | . | CASSKVGQGSYEQYF | .
TRBJ1-1 | . | TRBV12-3/TRBV12-4 | . | CASSSYGTSEAFF | TGTGCCAGCAGTTCATACGGGACTTCCGAAGCTTTCTTT
TRBJ2-1 | . | TRBV29-1 | . | CSVEGPGLENEQFF | TGCAGCGTTGAAGGCCCTGGGCTGGAAAATGAGCAGTTCTTC
TRBJ2-3 | TRBD2 | TRBV12-3/TRBV12-4 | . | CASTFSGGGTDTQYF | TGTGCCAGCACTTTTAGCGGGGGGGGCACAGATACGCAGTATTTT
TRBJ2-1 | TRBD2 | TRBV7-8 | . | CASSSGTSGLRTYNEQFF | TGTGCCAGCAGCTCAGGGACTAGCGGTCTCCGGACTTACAATGAGCAGTTCTTC
TRBJ1-1 | . | TRBV7-2 | few | CASRLHVTTEAFF | TGTGCCAGCAGGCTCCACGTAACGACTGAAGCTTTCTTT
TRBJ2-2 | . | TRBV27 | . | CASSGFVSSGELFF | TGTGCCAGCAGTGGTTTTGTGTCCTCCGGGGAGCTGTTTTTT
TRBJ2-7 | TRBD2 | TRBV29-1 | few | CSVSGLAGAIYEQYF | TGCAGCGTCTCGGGACTAGCGGGAGCTATCTACGAGCAGTACTTC
TRBJ2-3 | TRBD2 | TRBV6-2/TRBV6-3 | . | CASSRGLAGPSTDTQYF | TGTGCCAGCAGCCGGGGACTAGCGGGACCTAGCACAGATACGCAGTATTTT
TRBJ1-1 | . | TRBV15 | many | CATSRVARANTEAFF | TGTGCCACCAGCAGAGTCGCCAGGGCGAACACTGAAGCTTTCTTT
TRBJ1-1 | . | TRBV20-1 | few | CSARDVREAFF | TGCAGTGCTAGAGATGTGAGAGAAGCTTTCTTT
TRBJ1-1 | . | TRBV12-3/TRBV12-4 | . | CASSSGHITEAFF | TGTGCCAGCAGTTCGGGACATATCACTGAAGCTTTCTTT
TRBJ2-1 | . | TRBV5-4 | few | CASSLSAAWDNEQFF | TGTGCCAGCAGCTTGTCGGCAGCCTGGGACAATGAGCAGTTCTTC
TRBJ1-2 | . | TRBV3-1 | . | CASSQEGQNYGYTF | TGTGCCAGCAGCCAAGAAGGACAGAACTATGGCTACACCTTC
TRBJ2-7 | TRBD1 | TRBV7-9 | . | CASGRTGSNEQYF | TGTGCCAGCGGGCGGACAGGGTCTAACGAGCAGTACTTC
TRBJ1-5 | . | TRBV15 | . | CATSRVHGSNQPQHF | TGTGCCACCAGCAGAGTTCACGGATCCAATCAGCCCCAGCATTTT
TRBJ1-6 | TRBD1 | TRBV9 | few | CASSVEGQGYSPLHF | TGTGCCAGCAGCGTAGAGGGACAGGGTTACTCACCCCTCCACTTT
TRBJ2-3 | TRBD2 | TRBV5-6 | . | CASSNGGGARTDTQYF | TGTGCCAGCAGCAATGGCGGGGGGGCCCGGACAGATACGCAGTATTTT